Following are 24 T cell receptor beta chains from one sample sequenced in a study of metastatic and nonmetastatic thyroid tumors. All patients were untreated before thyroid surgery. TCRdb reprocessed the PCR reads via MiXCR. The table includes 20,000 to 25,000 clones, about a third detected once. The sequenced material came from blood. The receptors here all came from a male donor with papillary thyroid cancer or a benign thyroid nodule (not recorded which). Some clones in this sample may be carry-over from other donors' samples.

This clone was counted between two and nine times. CDR3 in amino acids: CASSSVPIGSSNQPQYF. As DNA, the CDR3 is TGTGCCAGCAGTTCTGTGCCTATAGGGTCGAGCAATCAGCCCCAGTATTTT. The chain couples TRBV6-2 or TRBV6-3 to TRBJ1-5; D gene ambiguous. The J call could be wrong; TRBJ2-3 is a better fit for the DNA end. CDR3 length: 17 residues. CDR1 is MNHEY, CDR2 SVGEGT, per germline.

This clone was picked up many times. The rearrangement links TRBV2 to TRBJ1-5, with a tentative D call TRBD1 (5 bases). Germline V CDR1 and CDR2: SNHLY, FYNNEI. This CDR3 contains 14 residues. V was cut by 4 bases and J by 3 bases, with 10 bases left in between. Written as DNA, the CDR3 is TGTGCCAGCAGTGCGGGACGGTTCAATCAGCCCCAGCATTTT. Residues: CASSAGRFNQPQHF.

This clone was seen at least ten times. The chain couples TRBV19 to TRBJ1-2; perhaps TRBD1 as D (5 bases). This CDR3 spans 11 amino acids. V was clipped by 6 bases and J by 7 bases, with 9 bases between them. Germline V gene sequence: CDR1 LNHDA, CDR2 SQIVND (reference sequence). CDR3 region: CASREGAGYTF. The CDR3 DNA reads TGTGCCAGTAGAGAAGGGGCTGGCTACACCTTC.

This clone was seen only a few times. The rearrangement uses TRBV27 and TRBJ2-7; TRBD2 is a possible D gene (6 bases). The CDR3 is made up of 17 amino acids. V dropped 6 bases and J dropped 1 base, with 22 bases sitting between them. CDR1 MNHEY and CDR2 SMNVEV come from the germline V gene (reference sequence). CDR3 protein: CASSPRPAGPESYEQYF. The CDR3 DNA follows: TGTGCCAGCAGCCCCCGGCCAGCGGGCCCTGAGTCCTACGAGCAGTACTTC.

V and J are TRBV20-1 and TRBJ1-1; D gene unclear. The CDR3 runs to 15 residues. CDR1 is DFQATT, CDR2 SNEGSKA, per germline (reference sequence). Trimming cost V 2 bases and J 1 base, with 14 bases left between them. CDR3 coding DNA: TGCAGTGCTAGACCCCCCGTGGATAAGAACACTGAAGCTTTCTTT. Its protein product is CSARPPVDKNTEAFF.

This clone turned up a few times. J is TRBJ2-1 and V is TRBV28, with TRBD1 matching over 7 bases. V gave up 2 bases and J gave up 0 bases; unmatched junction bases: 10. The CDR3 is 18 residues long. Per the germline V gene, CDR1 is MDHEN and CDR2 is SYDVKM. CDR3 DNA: TGTGCCAGCAGTTTACCAAGCGAGGCAGGGGGCTCCTACAATGAGCAGTTCTTC. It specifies CASSLPSEAGGSYNEQFF.

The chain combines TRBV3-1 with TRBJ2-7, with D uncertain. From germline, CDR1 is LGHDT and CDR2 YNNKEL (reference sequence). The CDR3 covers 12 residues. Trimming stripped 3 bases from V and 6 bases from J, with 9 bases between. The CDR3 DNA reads TGTGCCAGCAGCCAGGGGTTTGGCGAGCAGTACTTC. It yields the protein CASSQGFGEQYF.

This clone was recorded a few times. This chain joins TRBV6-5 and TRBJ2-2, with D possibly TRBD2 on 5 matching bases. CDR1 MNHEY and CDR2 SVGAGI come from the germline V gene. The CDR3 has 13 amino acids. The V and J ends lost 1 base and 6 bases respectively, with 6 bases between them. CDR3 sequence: CASSYLRAGELFF. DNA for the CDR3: TGTGCCAGCAGTTACTTGCGGGCCGGGGAGCTGTTTTTT.

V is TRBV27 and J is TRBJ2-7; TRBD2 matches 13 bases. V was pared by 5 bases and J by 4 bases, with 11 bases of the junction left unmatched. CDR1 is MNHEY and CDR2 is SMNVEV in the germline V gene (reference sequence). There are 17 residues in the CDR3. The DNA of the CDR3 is TGTGCCAGCAGTCCTACTAGCGGGGGGGCCGTGTTGTACGAGCAGTACTTC. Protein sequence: CASSPTSGGAVLYEQYF.

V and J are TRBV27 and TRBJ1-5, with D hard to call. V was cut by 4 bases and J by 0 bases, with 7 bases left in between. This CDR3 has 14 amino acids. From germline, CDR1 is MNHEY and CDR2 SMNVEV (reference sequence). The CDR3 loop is CASSSGDSNQPQHF. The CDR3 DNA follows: TGTGCCAGCAGTTCCGGGGATAGCAATCAGCCCCAGCATTTT.

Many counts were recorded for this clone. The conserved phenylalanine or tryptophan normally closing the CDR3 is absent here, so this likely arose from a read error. The CDR3 DNA is TGTGCCGGCAGCTTAGGGGGAAGGAACACTGAAGCTTTCTCT. It codes for CAGSLGGRNTEAFS. V usage is TRBV7-3 and J usage is TRBJ1-1, with D possibly matching TRBD1 (6 bases). The V gene's germline CDR1 is SGHTA and CDR2 FQGTGA. This CDR3 is built from 14 residues.

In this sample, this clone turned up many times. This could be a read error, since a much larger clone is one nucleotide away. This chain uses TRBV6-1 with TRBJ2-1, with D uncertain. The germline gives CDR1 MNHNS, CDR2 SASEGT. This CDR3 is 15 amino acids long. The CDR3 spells CACSVSESSYNEQFF. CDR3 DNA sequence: TGTGCCTGCAGCGTGAGTGAGAGCTCCTACAATGAGCAGTTCTTC.

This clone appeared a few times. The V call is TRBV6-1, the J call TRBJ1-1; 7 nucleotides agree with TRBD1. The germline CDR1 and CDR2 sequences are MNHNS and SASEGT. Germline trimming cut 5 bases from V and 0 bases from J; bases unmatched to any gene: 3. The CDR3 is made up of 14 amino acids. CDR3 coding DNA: TGTGCCAGCAGTTCAACAGGGGTGAACACTGAAGCTTTCTTT. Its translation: CASSSTGVNTEAFF.

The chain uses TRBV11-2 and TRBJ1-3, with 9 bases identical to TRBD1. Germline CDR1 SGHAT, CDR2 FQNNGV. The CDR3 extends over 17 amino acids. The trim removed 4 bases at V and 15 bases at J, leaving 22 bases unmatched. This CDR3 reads CASSYPGQGIMKEFGYF. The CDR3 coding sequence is TGTGCCAGCAGCTATCCGGGACAGGGTATAATGAAAGAATTCGGATATTTT.

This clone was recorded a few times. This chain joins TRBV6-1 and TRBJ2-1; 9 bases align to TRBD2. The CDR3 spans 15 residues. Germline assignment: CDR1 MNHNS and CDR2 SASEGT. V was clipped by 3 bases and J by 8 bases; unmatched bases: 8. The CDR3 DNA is TGTGCCAGCAGTGATGTAGCGGGAGTGAACGATGAGCAGTTCTTC. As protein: CASSDVAGVNDEQFF.

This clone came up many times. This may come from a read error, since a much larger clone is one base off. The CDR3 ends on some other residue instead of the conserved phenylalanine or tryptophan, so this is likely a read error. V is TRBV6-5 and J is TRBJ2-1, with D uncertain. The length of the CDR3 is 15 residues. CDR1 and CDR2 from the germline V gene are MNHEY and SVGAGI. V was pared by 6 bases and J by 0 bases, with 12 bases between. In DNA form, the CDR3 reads TGTGCCAGCAGCGTGAGTGAGAGCTCCTACAATGAGCAGTTCGTC. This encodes CASSVSESSYNEQFV.

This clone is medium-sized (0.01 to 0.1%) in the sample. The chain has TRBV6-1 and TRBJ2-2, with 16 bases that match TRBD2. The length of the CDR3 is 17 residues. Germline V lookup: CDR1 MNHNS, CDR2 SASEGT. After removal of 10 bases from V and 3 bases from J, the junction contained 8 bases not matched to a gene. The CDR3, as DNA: TGTGCCACCCTGGGACTAGCGGGAGGGCGACACACCGGGGAGCTGTTTTTT. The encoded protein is CATLGLAGGRHTGELFF.

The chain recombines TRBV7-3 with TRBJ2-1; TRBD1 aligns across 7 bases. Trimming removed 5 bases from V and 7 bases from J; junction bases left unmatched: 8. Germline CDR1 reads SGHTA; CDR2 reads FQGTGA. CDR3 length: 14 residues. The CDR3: CASSPTGALNEQFF. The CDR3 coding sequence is TGTGCCAGCAGCCCCACAGGGGCGCTTAATGAGCAGTTCTTC.

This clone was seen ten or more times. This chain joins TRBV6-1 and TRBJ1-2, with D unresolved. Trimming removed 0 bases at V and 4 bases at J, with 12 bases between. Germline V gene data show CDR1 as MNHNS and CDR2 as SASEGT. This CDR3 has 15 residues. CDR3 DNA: TGTGCCAGCAGTGAAGCAGGGAGTCTATCCTATGGCTACACCTTC. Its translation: CASSEAGSLSYGYTF.

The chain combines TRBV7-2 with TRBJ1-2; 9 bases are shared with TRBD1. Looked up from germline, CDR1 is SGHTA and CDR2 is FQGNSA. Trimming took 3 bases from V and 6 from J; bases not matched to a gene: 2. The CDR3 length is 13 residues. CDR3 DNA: TGTGCCAGCAGCTTTACAGGGGGCGATGGCTACACCTTC. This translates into CASSFTGGDGYTF. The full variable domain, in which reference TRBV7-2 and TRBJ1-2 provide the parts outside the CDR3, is GAGVSQSPSNKVTEKGKDVELRCDPISGHTALYWYRQSLGQGLEFLIYFQGNSAPDKSGLPSDRFSAERTGGSVSTLTIQRTQQEDSAVYLCASSFTGGDGYTFGSGTRLTVV.

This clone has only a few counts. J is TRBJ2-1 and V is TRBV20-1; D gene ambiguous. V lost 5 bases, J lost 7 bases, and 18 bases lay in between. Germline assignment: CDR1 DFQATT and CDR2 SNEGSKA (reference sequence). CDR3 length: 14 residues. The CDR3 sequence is CSAPPPVGENEQFF. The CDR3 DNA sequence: TGCAGTGCTCCCCCTCCGGTTGGTGAAAATGAGCAGTTCTTC.

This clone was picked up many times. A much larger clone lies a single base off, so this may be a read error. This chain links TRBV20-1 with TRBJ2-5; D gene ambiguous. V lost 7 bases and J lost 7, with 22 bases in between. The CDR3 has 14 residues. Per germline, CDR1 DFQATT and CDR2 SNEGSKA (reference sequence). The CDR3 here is CSGERVGLEGTQYF. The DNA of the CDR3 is TGCAGTGGGGAAAGGGTAGGGTTAGAAGGGACCCAGTACTTC.

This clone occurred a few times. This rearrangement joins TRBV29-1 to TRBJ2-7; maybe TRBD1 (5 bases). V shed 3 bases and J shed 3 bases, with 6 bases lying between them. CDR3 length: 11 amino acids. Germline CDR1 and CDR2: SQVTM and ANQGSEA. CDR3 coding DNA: TGCAGCGTTGATAGGGGCTACGAGCAGTACTTC. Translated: CSVDRGYEQYF.

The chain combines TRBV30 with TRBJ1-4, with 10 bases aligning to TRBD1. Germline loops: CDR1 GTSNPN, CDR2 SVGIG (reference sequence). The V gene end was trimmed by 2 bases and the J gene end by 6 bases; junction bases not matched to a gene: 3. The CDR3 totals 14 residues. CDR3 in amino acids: CAWSLGQGDEKLFF. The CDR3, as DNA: TGTGCCTGGAGTCTTGGACAGGGGGATGAAAAACTGTTTTTT.